The sequence of this T cell receptor beta chain was determined in a study of blood T cell repertoires in COVID-19. About the research overall: Sources were T cells, B-cell-depleted T cells, or PBMCs; the material itself was cDNA or gDNA.

Sequencing used immunoSEQ multiplex PCR; TCRdb keeps in-frame clones, though not all of them. Of some 170,000 clones in the sample, around 84% were seen once. This CDR3 comprises 13 residues. The ends lost 8 bases at V and 4 bases at J; junction bases unmatched: 6. Germline values: CDR1 LNHDA, CDR2 SQIVND (reference sequence). Everyone who took part was 18 to 89 years old, and they came from over 20 US areas. Participants reported their clinical history, and cohort assignment relied on those reports. Two negative PCRs, clearance, or symptom resolution characterized the recovered Cohort 3 donors. The V gene is TRBV19, the J gene TRBJ1-2; 8 bases agree with TRBD1. The sequenced material came from PBMCs or T cells enriched from blood (not recorded which). The clonotype comes from a man aged 50-59 years who had recovered from COVID-19. The chain's CDR3 is CASLPQGGYGYTF. CDR3 DNA sequence: TGTGCCAGTCTCCCACAGGGGGGCTATGGCTACACCTTC.